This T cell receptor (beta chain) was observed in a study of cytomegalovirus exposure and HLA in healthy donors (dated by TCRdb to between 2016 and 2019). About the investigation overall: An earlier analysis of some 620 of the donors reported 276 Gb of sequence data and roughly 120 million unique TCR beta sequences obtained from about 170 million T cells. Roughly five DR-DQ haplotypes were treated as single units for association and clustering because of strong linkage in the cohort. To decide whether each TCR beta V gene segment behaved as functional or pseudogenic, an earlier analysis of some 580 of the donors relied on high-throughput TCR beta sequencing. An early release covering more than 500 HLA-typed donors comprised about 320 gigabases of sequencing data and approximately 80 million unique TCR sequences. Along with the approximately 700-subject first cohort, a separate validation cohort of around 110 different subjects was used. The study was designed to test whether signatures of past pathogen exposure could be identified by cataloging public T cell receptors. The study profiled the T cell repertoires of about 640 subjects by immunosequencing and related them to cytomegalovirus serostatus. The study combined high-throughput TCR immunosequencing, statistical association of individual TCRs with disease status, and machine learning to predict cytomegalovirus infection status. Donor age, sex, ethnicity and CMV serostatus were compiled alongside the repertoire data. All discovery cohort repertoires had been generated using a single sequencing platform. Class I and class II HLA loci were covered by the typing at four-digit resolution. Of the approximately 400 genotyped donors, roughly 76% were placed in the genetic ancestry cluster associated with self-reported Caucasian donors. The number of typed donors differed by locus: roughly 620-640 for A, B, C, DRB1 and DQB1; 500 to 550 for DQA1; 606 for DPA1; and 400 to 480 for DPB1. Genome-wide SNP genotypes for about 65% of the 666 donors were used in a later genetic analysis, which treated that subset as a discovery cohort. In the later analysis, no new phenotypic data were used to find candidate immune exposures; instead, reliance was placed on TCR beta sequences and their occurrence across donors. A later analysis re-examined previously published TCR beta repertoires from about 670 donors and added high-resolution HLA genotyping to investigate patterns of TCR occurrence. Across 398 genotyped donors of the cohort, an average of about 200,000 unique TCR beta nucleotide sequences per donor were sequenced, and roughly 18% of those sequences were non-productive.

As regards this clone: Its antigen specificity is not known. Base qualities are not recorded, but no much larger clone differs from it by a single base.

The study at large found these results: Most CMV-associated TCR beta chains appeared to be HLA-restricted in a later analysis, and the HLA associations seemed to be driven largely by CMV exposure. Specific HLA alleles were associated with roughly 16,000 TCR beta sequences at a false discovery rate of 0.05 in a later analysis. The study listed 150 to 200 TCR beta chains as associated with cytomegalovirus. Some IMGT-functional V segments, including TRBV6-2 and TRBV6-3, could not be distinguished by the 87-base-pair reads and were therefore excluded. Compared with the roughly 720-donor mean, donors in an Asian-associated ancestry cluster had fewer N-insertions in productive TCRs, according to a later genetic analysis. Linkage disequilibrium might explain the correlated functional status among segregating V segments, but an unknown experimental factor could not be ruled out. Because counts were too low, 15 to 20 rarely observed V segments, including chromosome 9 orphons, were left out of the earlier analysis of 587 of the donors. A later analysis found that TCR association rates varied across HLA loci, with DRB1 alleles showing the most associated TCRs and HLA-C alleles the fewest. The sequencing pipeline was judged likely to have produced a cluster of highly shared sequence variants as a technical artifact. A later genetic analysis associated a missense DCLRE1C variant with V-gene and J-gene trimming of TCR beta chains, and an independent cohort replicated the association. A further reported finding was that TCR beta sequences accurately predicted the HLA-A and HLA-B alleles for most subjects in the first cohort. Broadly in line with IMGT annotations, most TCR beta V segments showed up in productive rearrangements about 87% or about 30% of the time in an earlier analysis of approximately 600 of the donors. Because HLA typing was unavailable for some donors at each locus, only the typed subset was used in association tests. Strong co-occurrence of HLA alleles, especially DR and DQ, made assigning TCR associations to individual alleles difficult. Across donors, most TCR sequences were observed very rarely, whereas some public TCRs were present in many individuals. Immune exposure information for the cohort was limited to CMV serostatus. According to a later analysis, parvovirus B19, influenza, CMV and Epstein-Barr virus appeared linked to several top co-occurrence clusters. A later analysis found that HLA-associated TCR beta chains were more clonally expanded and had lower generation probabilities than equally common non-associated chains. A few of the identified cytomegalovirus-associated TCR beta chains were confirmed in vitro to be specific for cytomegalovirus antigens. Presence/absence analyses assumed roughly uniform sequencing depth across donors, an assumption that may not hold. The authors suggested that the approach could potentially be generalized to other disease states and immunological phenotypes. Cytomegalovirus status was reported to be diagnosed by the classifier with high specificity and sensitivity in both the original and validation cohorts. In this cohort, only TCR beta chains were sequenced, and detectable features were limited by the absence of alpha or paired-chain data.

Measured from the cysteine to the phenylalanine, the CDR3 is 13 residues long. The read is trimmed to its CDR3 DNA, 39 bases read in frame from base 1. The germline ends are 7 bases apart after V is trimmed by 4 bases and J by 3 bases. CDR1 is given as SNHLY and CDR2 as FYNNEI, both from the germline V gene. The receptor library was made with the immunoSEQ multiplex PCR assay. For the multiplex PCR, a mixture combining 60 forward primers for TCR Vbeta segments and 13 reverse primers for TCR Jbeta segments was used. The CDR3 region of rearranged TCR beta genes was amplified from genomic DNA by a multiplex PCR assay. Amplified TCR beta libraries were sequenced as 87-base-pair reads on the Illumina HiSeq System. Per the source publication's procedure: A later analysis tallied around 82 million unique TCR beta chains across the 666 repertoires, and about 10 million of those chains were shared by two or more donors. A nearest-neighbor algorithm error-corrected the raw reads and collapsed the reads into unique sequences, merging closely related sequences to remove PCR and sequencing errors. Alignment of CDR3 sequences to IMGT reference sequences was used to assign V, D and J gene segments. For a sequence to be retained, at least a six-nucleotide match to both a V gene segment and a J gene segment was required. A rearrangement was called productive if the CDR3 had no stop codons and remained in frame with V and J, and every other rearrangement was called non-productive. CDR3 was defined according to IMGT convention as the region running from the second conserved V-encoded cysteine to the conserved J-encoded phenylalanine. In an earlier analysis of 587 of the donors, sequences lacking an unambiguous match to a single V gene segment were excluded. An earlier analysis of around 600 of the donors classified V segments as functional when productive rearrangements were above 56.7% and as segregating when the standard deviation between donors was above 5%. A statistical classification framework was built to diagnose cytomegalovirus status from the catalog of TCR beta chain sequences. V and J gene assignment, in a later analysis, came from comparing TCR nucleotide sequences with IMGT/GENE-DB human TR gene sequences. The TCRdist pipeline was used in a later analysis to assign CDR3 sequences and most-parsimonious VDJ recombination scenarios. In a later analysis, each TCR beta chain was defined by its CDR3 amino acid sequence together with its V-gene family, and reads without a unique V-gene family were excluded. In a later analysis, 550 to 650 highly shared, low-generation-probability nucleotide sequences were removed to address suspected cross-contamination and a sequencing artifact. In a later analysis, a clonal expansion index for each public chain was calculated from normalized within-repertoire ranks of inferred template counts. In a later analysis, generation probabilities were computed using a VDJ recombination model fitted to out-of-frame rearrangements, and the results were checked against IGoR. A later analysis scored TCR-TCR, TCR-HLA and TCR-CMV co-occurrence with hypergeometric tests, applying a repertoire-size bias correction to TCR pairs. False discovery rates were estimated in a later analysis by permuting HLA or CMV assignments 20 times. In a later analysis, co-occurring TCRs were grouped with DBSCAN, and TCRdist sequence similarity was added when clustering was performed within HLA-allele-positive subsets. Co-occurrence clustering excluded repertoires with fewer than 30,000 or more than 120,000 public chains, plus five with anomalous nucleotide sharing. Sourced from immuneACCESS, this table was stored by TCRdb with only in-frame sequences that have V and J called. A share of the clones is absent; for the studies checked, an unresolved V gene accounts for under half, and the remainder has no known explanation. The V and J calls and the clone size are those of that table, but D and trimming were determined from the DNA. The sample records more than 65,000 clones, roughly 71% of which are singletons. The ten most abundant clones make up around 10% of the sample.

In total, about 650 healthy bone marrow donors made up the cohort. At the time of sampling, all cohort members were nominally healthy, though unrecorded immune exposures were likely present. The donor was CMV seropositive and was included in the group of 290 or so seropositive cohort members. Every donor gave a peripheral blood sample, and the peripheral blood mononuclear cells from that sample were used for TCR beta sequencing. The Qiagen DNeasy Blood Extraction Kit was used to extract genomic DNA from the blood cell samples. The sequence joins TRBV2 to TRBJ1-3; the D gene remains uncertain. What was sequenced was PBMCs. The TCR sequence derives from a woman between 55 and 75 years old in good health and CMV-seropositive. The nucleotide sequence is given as TGTGCCAGCAGTGGTCATCATGGAAACACCATATATTTT. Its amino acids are CASSGHHGNTIYF.